Sequencing of this T cell receptor beta chain was carried out in a study of blood T cell repertoires in COVID-19. Turning to the study itself: Donors in the United States, Italy and Spain gave samples during acute or convalescent COVID-19.

Clones were read by immunoSEQ multiplex PCR, and TCRdb kept only the in-frame ones, dropping some. The table includes 150,000 to 200,000 clones, about 80% detected once. Participant age was roughly 18 to 90 years, and participants resided in 25 or so US areas. Participants' reported clinical history set cohort assignment. The CDR3 extends over 15 amino acids. The junction had 8 bases not matched to a gene; V was cut back by 5 bases and J by 5 bases. Germline values: CDR1 SGHVS, CDR2 FNYEAQ. The gene calls are TRBV7-6 and TRBJ2-1, with TRBD1 matching over 8 bases. This TCR came from a woman aged 60-75 years who had recovered from COVID-19. Input material: PBMCs or T cells enriched from blood (not recorded which). CDR3 nucleotide sequence: TGTGCCAGCAGCCCACGGACAGGGAAAGACAATGAGCAGTTCTTC. It encodes CASSPRTGKDNEQFF. The variable domain in full, with the rest retrieved from reference TRBV7-6 and TRBJ2-1, is GAGVSQSPRYKVTKRGQDVALRCDPISGHVSLYWYRQALGQGPEFLTYFNYEAQQDKSGLPNDRFSAERPEGSISTLTIQRTEQRDSAMYRCASSPRTGKDNEQFFGPGTRLTVL.